This T cell receptor beta chain is from a study of beta chain features in type 1 diabetes. Trimming removed 1 base at V and 7 bases at J, with 13 bases between. The CDR3 spans 14 residues. CDR1 is MDHEN and CDR2 is SYDVKM in the germline V gene. Sequencing targeted expressed TCRB transcripts, as all isolated RNA had been reverse transcribed. TCRdb's copy holds only in-frame clones and misses some; the assay was immunoSEQ multiplex PCR. The table lists 600,000 to 650,000 clones, roughly a sixth of them singletons. The sequenced sample consisted of naive CD4+ T cells from blood. This TCR derives from a man between 18 and 35 years old in good health. The V and J genes are TRBV28 and TRBJ2-5, with a possible D match to TRBD1 (5 bases). The CDR3 nucleotides are TGTGCCAGCAGTTTATTGCAGGGTATCTGGACCCAGTACTTC. Its protein product is CASSLLQGIWTQYF.